The 5 T cell receptor beta chains below all came from one sample that was sequenced in a study of blood T cell repertoires in COVID-19. Profiled with immunoSEQ multiplex PCR; TCRdb holds only in-frame clones, not every one. The sample lists approximately 350,000 clones, 85% to 90% seen once, with about 6% in the top ten. Sequenced: peripheral blood. The receptor set was obtained from a woman in her forties or fifties with COVID-19, enrolled during active disease.

V usage is TRBV2 and J usage is TRBJ1-6; a weak D match, TRBD1 (6 bases). Trimming took off 5 bases at V and 2 bases at J, with 13 bases between the two ends. Germline V gene data show CDR1 as SNHLY and CDR2 as FYNNEI. This CDR3 spans 16 amino acids. The CDR3 DNA reads as TGTGCCAGCAGTTCTGAAGGACAGCCCTATAATTCACCCCTCCACTTT. Translating it yields CASSSEGQPYNSPLHF.

The chain has TRBV11-3 and TRBJ2-1; 14 nucleotides agree with TRBD2. J was trimmed by 4 bases and V by 4 bases; bases with no gene match: 9. CDR1 SGHNT and CDR2 YENEEA come from the germline V gene. The CDR3 loop spans 18 amino acids. CDR3 coding DNA: TGTGCCAGCAGCTCAAGAGGACTAGCGGGAGGATCTTACAATGAGCAGTTCTTC. Translating gives CASSSRGLAGGSYNEQFF.

The chain couples TRBV19 to TRBJ2-7; 9 bases map to TRBD1. The CDR3 has 14 residues. Per the germline V gene, CDR1 is LNHDA and CDR2 is SQIVND (reference sequence). V was clipped by 5 bases and J by 3 bases; unmatched bases: 5. CDR3 bases: TGTGCCAGTAGTTTCGGACAGGGGTTCTACGAGCAGTACTTC. As protein: CASSFGQGFYEQYF.

The genes are TRBV3-1 (or the pseudogene TRBV3-2) and TRBJ1-5; D is possibly TRBD1 (5 bases). Germline V CDR1 and CDR2: LGHDT, YNNKEL (reference sequence). This CDR3 spans 15 amino acids. Trimming took off 0 bases at V and 3 bases at J, with 9 bases between the two ends. The DNA for the CDR3 is TGTGCCAGCAGCCAAGAGGCAGGGTCCAATCAGCCCCAGCATTTT. Translated: CASSQEAGSNQPQHF.

The chain couples TRBV4-2 to TRBJ1-1; 9 bases match TRBD1. The germline V gene encodes CDR1 LGHNA and CDR2 YNFKEQ. V trimming: 1 base; J trimming: 4 bases; junction bases outside the gene matches: 4. This CDR3 has 15 residues. The chain's CDR3 is CASSQGQGVSTEAFF. The DNA for the CDR3 is TGTGCCAGCAGCCAAGGACAGGGGGTTAGCACTGAAGCTTTCTTT.